The clone carrying this T cell receptor (beta chain) was observed many times. Its antigen is unidentified. This record belongs to a study of T-cell reconstitution after alpha-beta-depleted transplantation in children. Overall study findings and caveats: Surviving recipient T cells and thymic progenitors produced the high day-60 TCRbeta diversity seen in some patients. Several hundred expanded graft clones reportedly were the source of alpha-beta T cells about two months after transplant. Among T cells one year after transplant, newly produced cells accounted for most counts and diversity.

This sample's TCRbeta library carried unique molecular identifier barcodes. TCRdb itself ran the PCR reads through MiXCR, one entry per CDR3 protein. The sample lists roughly 100,000 distinct CDR3 sequences, around 6% occurring once. This TCR came from a female patient aged 2-10 years who had a stem cell transplant for Fanconi anemia, so the T cells may come from the graft donor. The source was PBMCs, mostly from graft donor cells, collected 60 days after TCRalphabeta/CD19-depleted stem cell transplant.

The CDR3 here is CASRRGTAFYNEQFF. CDR3 nucleotide sequence: TGTGCCAGCAGGCGTGGGACAGCTTTCTACAATGAGCAGTTCTTC. This chain uses TRBV27 with TRBJ2-1; TRBD1 matches at 7 bases. Losses at the gene ends were 6 bases for V and 3 bases for J; bases not matched to a gene: 8. CDR3 length equals 15 residues. Germline V gene lookup returns CDR1 MNHEY and CDR2 SMNVEV (reference sequence).